The 9 T cell receptor beta chains given below trace back to one sample, sequenced in a study of blood T cell repertoires in COVID-19. Repertoires were generated with immunoSEQ multiplex PCR, while TCRdb's copy carries only in-frame clones and drops some. The repertoire holds about 250,000 clones, about 88% seen once, with roughly 6.7% in the top ten. Source material: PBMCs or T cells enriched from blood (not recorded which). The receptors come from a woman in her forties or fifties who had been exposed to COVID-19.

The genes are TRBV4-3 and TRBJ1-1; possible D gene TRBD1, 5 bases. Germline-derived CDR1 and CDR2 are LGHNA and YSLEER. This CDR3 region has 15 residues. The germline V and J ends were trimmed by 4 bases and 4 bases, with 16 bases remaining between them. CDR3 protein: CASSLSLGGSTEAFF. The CDR3 nucleotides are TGCGCCAGCAGCCTCTCCCTCGGGGGGTCCACTGAAGCTTTCTTT.

The chain employs TRBV10-3 and TRBJ2-3, with a tentative D call TRBD2 (7 bases). Per the germline V gene, CDR1 is ENHRY and CDR2 is SYGVKD. The CDR3 extends over 14 amino acids. The CDR3 region has the DNA TGTGCTTCACAGGAAGGGGGGGCCGTAGATACGCAGTATTTT. This sequence encodes CASQEGGAVDTQYF.

The gene calls are TRBV2 and TRBJ2-2; 7 bases align to TRBD1. Germline trimming cut 5 bases from V and 2 bases from J; bases unmatched to any gene: 2. The CDR3 spans 14 residues. CDR1 and CDR2 from the germline V gene are SNHLY and FYNNEI. The CDR3 coding sequence is TGTGCCAGCAGTCGACAGGGTAACACCGGGGAGCTGTTTTTT. It encodes CASSRQGNTGELFF.

This sequence joins TRBV7-9 and TRBJ1-3; possible D gene TRBD1, 6 bases. This CDR3 has 18 residues. The V end lost 5 bases, the J end lost 0 bases, and 20 bases lay between the germline ends. Germline lookup yields CDR1 SEHNR and CDR2 FQNEAQ (reference sequence). As DNA, the CDR3 is TGTGCCAGCAGCACCACCTTCCCTCAGGGGAGCTCTGGAAACACCATATATTTT. Its translation: CASSTTFPQGSSGNTIYF.

The rearrangement joins TRBV10-3 to TRBJ2-3; 7 nucleotides match TRBD1. The trim removed 10 bases at V and 6 bases at J, leaving 16 bases unmatched. Germline V CDR1 and CDR2: ENHRY, SYGVKD. This CDR3 comprises 15 residues. CDR3 DNA sequence: TGTGCCACCCAGGGGATAGGGGGCGGGCTGGATACGCAGTATTTT. Its protein product is CATQGIGGGLDTQYF.

The rearrangement uses TRBV5-1 and TRBJ2-1, with a weak D call TRBD2 (6 bases). Trimming shortened V by 7 bases and J by 3 bases, and 20 bases separated the two germline ends. The length of the CDR3 is 16 residues. Per the germline V gene, CDR1 is SGHRS and CDR2 is YFSETQ. The CDR3 nucleotides read TGCGCCAGCGGGGGTGGGGCTAGCGAACTCTACAATGAGCAGTTCTTC. As protein: CASGGGASELYNEQFF.

The chain is built from TRBV7-6 and TRBJ2-3, with 8 bases that match TRBD1. There are 13 residues in the CDR3. V lost 0 bases and J lost 13; bases outside the gene matches: 6. CDR1 is SGHVS and CDR2 is FNYEAQ in the germline V gene. The CDR3 is CASSLAFGTGEYF. In nucleotides, the CDR3 is TGTGCCAGCAGCTTAGCGTTCGGGACAGGAGAGTATTTT. Filled out from reference TRBV7-6 and TRBJ2-3, the complete variable domain reads GAGVSQSPRYKVTKRGQDVALRCDPISGHVSLYWYRQALGQGPEFLTYFNYEAQQDKSGLPNDRFSAERPEGSISTLTIQRTEQRDSAMYRCASSLAFGTGEYFGPGTRLTVL.

The sample holds one count of this clone. The J gene is TRBJ1-5, the V gene TRBV4-3; a weak D match, TRBD1 (5 bases). Germline V lookup: CDR1 LGHNA, CDR2 YSLEER. Trimming took 0 bases from V and 5 from J, leaving 5 bases between them. CDR3 size: 13 residues. The CDR3 loop is CASSQDRDQPQHF. The CDR3 region has the DNA TGCGCCAGCAGCCAAGACAGGGATCAGCCCCAGCATTTT.

The chain links TRBV4-3 to TRBJ2-2; 10 bases align to TRBD2. This CDR3 region has 15 residues. J was trimmed by 6 bases and V by 1 base; bases with no gene match: 2. Germline loops: CDR1 LGHNA, CDR2 YSLEER. The CDR3 loop is CASSQASGGAGELFF. The CDR3 DNA reads as TGCGCCAGCAGCCAAGCAAGCGGGGGGGCCGGGGAGCTGTTTTTT.